The sequence of this TCR beta chain was determined in a study of T cell changes during pregnancy in multiple sclerosis. Deletions cut 1 base from V and 3 bases from J, with 4 bases between. The CDR3 is 12 residues long. The germline V gene has CDR1 SGHDN and CDR2 FVKESK. Libraries were prepared by immunoSEQ multiplex PCR; TCRdb keeps only in-frame clonotypes and omits some of them. Among over 50,000 clones, just under 90% were seen once, and the ten largest hold about 5%. This clonotype originated in a human donor whose cells served as feeder cells for cultures in a pregnancy study. The sample comprised peripheral blood from another person, used as feeder cells. The V call is TRBV14, the J call TRBJ2-7; D remains unclear. CDR3 sequence: CASSQVRYEQYF. The CDR3 DNA sequence: TGTGCCAGCAGCCAAGTGCGCTACGAGCAGTACTTC.